This T cell receptor (beta chain) is drawn from a study of blood T cell repertoires in COVID-19. Regarding this clone: A junction boundary mismatches the germline segment, possibly from a read error.

Clones were read by immunoSEQ multiplex PCR, and TCRdb kept only the in-frame ones, dropping some. Of some 90,000 clones in the sample, around four fifths were seen once. Germline V gene lookup returns CDR1 MNHEY and CDR2 SVGAGI. CDR3 length equals 15 residues. The sequenced material came from peripheral blood. This chain connects TRBV6-5 to TRBJ2-1, with D maybe TRBD2 (6 bases). This clonotype was sampled from a human donor in a cohort sampled during active COVID-19. CDR3 sequence reads: CASSDSGLEVNEQFF. CDR3 DNA sequence: TGTGCCAGCAGTGACTCGGGACTCGAAGTCAATGAGCAGTTCTTC.